One sample yielded the 28 T cell receptor beta chains listed below, sequenced in a study of blood T cell repertoires in COVID-19. This table comes from immunoSEQ multiplex PCR, and its TCRdb copy is limited to in-frame clones, with some not included. The table includes roughly 280,000 clones, less than 90% detected once. The sample comprised peripheral blood. Receptors originate from a man aged 25 to 45 with active or convalescent COVID-19.

Here the CDR3 reads CSVDGRNTGELFF. DNA of the CDR3: TGCAGCGTTGATGGCCGAAACACCGGGGAGCTGTTTTTT. This sequence joins TRBV29-1 and TRBJ2-2, with D unclear. CDR3 length: 13 amino acids. Trimming took 3 bases from V and 2 from J, leaving 7 bases between them. From germline, CDR1 is SQVTM and CDR2 ANQGSEA.

Here the CDR3 DNA reads TGTGCCAGCAGCAACCCCGGGGCAGGGGCCACCGGGGAGCTGTTTTTT. The encoded protein is CASSNPGAGATGELFF. The J gene is TRBJ2-2, the V gene TRBV11-3, with D tentatively TRBD1 (6 bases). From germline, CDR1 is SGHNT and CDR2 YENEEA. CDR3 length: 16 amino acids. The V gene lost 5 bases and the J gene lost 4 bases, with 17 bases spanning the gap.

The chain uses TRBV11-2 and TRBJ1-6, with D perhaps matching TRBD1 (5 bases). The CDR3 is 15 residues long. V was pared by 5 bases and J by 7 bases, with 15 bases between. Germline V gives CDR1 SGHAT, CDR2 FQNNGV. DNA of the CDR3: TGTGCCAGCAGCCCAGGCGACAGCCCAAATTCACCCCTCCACTTT. It specifies CASSPGDSPNSPLHF. The full variable domain, rest sourced from reference TRBV11-2 and TRBJ1-6, is EAGVAQSPRYKIIEKRQSVAFWCNPISGHATLYWYQQILGQGPKLLIQFQNNGVVDDSQLPKDRFSAERLKGVDSTLKIQPAKLEDSAVYLCASSPGDSPNSPLHFGNGTRLTVT.

This clone was detected only once. The rearrangement links TRBV29-1 to TRBJ1-1, with D perhaps TRBD1 (5 bases). The CDR3 consists of 14 residues. V was trimmed by 7 bases and J by 0 bases, leaving 15 bases between them. Germline loops: CDR1 SQVTM, CDR2 ANQGSEA. DNA for the CDR3: TGCAGCGGAAAGGGTACGGACATGAACACTGAAGCTTTCTTT. Translating it yields CSGKGTDMNTEAFF.

This clone came up once. This sequence joins TRBV9 and TRBJ2-7; tentatively, D is TRBD2 (5 bases). CDR1 SGDLS and CDR2 YYNGEE come from the germline V gene. V was pared by 3 bases and J by 12 bases, with 16 bases between. The CDR3 spans 12 residues. The CDR3: CASSAGLDGLYF. The DNA of the CDR3 is TGTGCCAGCAGCGCCGGACTCGACGGCTTGTACTTC.

Note on this clone: This specimen includes other DNA sequences encoding the same CDR3. This rearrangement joins TRBV24-1 to TRBJ2-3; 15 positions agree with TRBD2. The CDR3 contains 17 residues. Per the germline V gene, CDR1 is KGHDR and CDR2 is SFDVKD. The J segment lost 3 bases and the V segment lost 4 bases, leaving 4 bases of the junction unmatched. The CDR3 DNA reads TGTGCCACCAGTGACCCCGGACTAGCGGGGGGGACAGATACGCAGTATTTT. It encodes CATSDPGLAGGTDTQYF.

The chain joins TRBV6-5 to TRBJ2-5; 8 bases align to TRBD1. V lost 7 bases, J lost 5 bases, and 9 bases stayed unmatched. The germline V gene encodes CDR1 MNHEY and CDR2 SVGAGI. This CDR3 contains 14 residues. The CDR3 DNA reads as TGTGCCAGCAAAAAGGACAGGGTTCGGGAGACCCAGTACTTC. Translation: CASKKDRVRETQYF.

The CDR3 nucleotides are TGTGCCAGCAGACAGGGCCGTTCACCCCTCCACTTT. It codes for CASRQGRSPLHF. The chain uses TRBV27 and TRBJ1-6, with D perhaps TRBD1 (6 bases). The germline V gene has CDR1 MNHEY and CDR2 SMNVEV (reference sequence). V lost 6 bases, J lost 9 bases, and 9 bases lay in between. The CDR3 is made up of 12 amino acids.

This chain connects TRBV7-9 to TRBJ2-1; 13 nucleotides line up with TRBD2. Germline CDR1 SEHNR, CDR2 FQNEAQ (reference sequence). J lost 9 bases, V lost 1 base, and 6 bases had no gene match. The CDR3 length is 16 residues. CDR3 region: CASSLVFGLAGVEQFF. The DNA of the CDR3 is TGTGCCAGCAGCTTAGTGTTTGGACTAGCGGGGGTTGAGCAGTTCTTC.

The chain recombines TRBV7-9 with TRBJ2-7, with D possibly TRBD1 on 5 matching bases. Per the germline V gene, CDR1 is SEHNR and CDR2 is FQNEAQ (reference sequence). The CDR3 extends over 12 amino acids. Trimming removed 5 bases at V and 2 bases at J, with 7 bases between. This CDR3 is CASSPGPYEQYF. CDR3 nucleotides: TGTGCCAGCAGCCCAGGGCCCTACGAGCAGTACTTC.

This chain joins TRBV3-1 (or the pseudogene TRBV3-2) and TRBJ2-1; possibly TRBD2 for D (6 bases). The V gene lost 4 bases and the J gene lost 4 bases, with 11 bases spanning the gap. The CDR3 is made up of 14 amino acids. The germline V gene encodes CDR1 LGHDT and CDR2 YNNKEL (reference sequence). Here the CDR3 reads CASSPRDSYNEQFF. The CDR3 DNA is TGTGCCAGCAGCCCACGGGACTCATACAATGAGCAGTTCTTC.

J is TRBJ2-3 and V is TRBV7-9, with TRBD2 as a possible D gene (6 bases). V was clipped by 0 bases and J by 3 bases, with 16 bases between them. Germline V gene lookup returns CDR1 SEHNR and CDR2 FQNEAQ (reference sequence). CDR3 length equals 17 residues. CDR3 DNA sequence: TGTGCCAGCAGCTTAGCTTTGGTCCGGGGGTGGACAGATACGCAGTATTTT. Encoded protein: CASSLALVRGWTDTQYF.

This clone was observed a few times. J is TRBJ1-2 and V is TRBV9; possible D gene TRBD1, 6 bases. V was pared by 1 base and J by 5 bases, with 15 bases between. The CDR3 extends over 15 amino acids. CDR1 and CDR2 from the germline V gene are SGDLS and YYNGEE. The CDR3 loop reads CASSVHYTGSYGYTF. CDR3 DNA sequence: TGTGCCAGCAGCGTACACTATACAGGGTCGTATGGCTACACCTTC.

CDR3 amino acids: CASSIGTVCYEQYF. CDR3 DNA sequence: TGTGCCAGCAGCATAGGGACAGTCTGTTACGAGCAGTACTTC. The J gene is TRBJ2-7, the V gene TRBV21-1; the table calls TRBD1, which could not be checked here. TRBV21-1 represents a pseudogene. There are 14 residues in the CDR3.

The CDR3 DNA reads as TGTGCCAGCAGGCCACTCCAATATAATTCACCCCTCCACTTT. It codes for CASRPLQYNSPLHF. The chain has TRBV3-1 (or the pseudogene TRBV3-2) and TRBJ1-6; D ambiguous. Germline values: CDR1 LGHDT, CDR2 YNNKEL (reference sequence). The CDR3 extends over 14 amino acids. V was trimmed by 6 bases and J by 4 bases, leaving 10 bases between them.

The J gene is TRBJ1-1, the V gene TRBV6-5; no clear D gene. This CDR3 has 15 amino acids. Germline V lookup: CDR1 MNHEY, CDR2 SVGAGI. With 7 bases removed from V and 1 base from J, the gap between germline ends came to 16 bases. Here the CDR3 reads CASTDPGYRNTEAFF. The CDR3 DNA is TGTGCCAGCACGGACCCGGGGTACAGGAACACTGAAGCTTTCTTT.

The chain recombines TRBV5-4 with TRBJ1-6; D remains unclear. This CDR3 comprises 15 residues. The germline gives CDR1 SGHNT, CDR2 YYREEE (reference sequence). Trimming stripped 0 bases from V and 0 bases from J, with 4 bases between. The CDR3 DNA reads TGTGCCAGCAGCTTGGGTAGCTCCTATAATTCACCCCTCCACTTT. Translated: CASSLGSSYNSPLHF. Full variable domain (rest looked up from reference TRBV5-4 and TRBJ1-6): ETGVTQSPTHLIKTRGQQVTLRCSSQSGHNTVSWYQQALGQGPQFIFQYYREEENGRGNFPPRFSGLQFPNYSSELNVNALELDDSALYLCASSLGSSYNSPLHFGNGTRLTVT.

The chain recombines TRBV19 with TRBJ2-1; 12 bases fit TRBD2. Germline-derived CDR1 and CDR2 are LNHDA and SQIVND (reference sequence). Germline trimming cut 4 bases from V and 10 bases from J; bases unmatched to any gene: 11. This CDR3 is 16 amino acids long. Here the CDR3 reads CASSTAGLAGTREQFF. For the CDR3, the DNA is TGTGCCAGTAGTACCGCCGGACTAGCGGGGACTAGAGAGCAGTTCTTC.

The chain is built from TRBV7-2 and TRBJ2-2; 9 bases fit TRBD1. The trim removed 4 bases at V and 7 bases at J, leaving 7 bases unmatched. Germline lookup yields CDR1 SGHTA and CDR2 FQGNSA. This CDR3 has 15 residues. CDR3 bases: TGTGCCAGCAGCTCCGACAGGGGGTCGGTCGGGGAGCTGTTTTTT. Translation: CASSSDRGSVGELFF.

The chain carries TRBV14 and TRBJ2-5; tentative D call: TRBD2 (6 bases). Germline loops: CDR1 SGHDN, CDR2 FVKESK. The V gene lost 0 bases and the J gene lost 3 bases, with 14 bases spanning the gap. CDR3 length: 16 amino acids. The CDR3 is CASSQDPPGLKETQYF. In DNA form, the CDR3 reads TGTGCCAGCAGCCAAGACCCCCCGGGACTGAAAGAGACCCAGTACTTC.

The sample holds a few counts of this clone. The rearrangement joins TRBV9 to TRBJ1-2; 7 bases line up with TRBD1. Germline V CDR1 and CDR2: SGDLS, YYNGEE. The CDR3 is 15 residues long. The ends lost 5 bases at V and 1 base at J; junction bases unmatched: 8. The CDR3 bases are TGTGCCAGCAGACGACTAACAGGGGTTAACTATGGCTACACCTTC. It specifies CASRRLTGVNYGYTF.

V usage is TRBV10-2 and J usage is TRBJ1-5, with TRBD1 as a possible D gene (5 bases). V was clipped by 7 bases and J by 5 bases, with 18 bases between them. The CDR3 consists of 15 residues. From germline, CDR1 is WSHSY and CDR2 SAAADI. In nucleotides, the CDR3 is TGCGCCAGCAAGGGGTCGGTTGGGTTCGATCAGCCCCAGCATTTT. This codes for CASKGSVGFDQPQHF.

This clone was seen just once. This chain uses TRBV7-2 with TRBJ1-2, with D unclear. CDR1 is SGHTA and CDR2 is FQGNSA in the germline V gene. The CDR3 extends over 14 amino acids. Deletions cut 8 bases from V and 3 bases from J, with 16 bases between. The CDR3 here is CASSRPRLYYGYTF. The CDR3 DNA reads TGTGCCAGCTCTAGGCCGAGGTTATACTATGGCTACACCTTC.

The chain is built from TRBV9 and TRBJ2-1; possible D gene TRBD2, 7 bases. Trimming removed 0 bases from V and 3 bases from J, with 10 bases in between. The CDR3 covers 15 residues. CDR1 SGDLS and CDR2 YYNGEE come from the germline V gene. CDR3 in DNA: TGTGCCAGCAGCGTAGGCGGGGGCTACTACAATGAGCAGTTCTTC. This translates into CASSVGGGYYNEQFF. Combining the CDR3 with reference TRBV9 and TRBJ2-1 gives the whole variable domain DSGVTQTPKHLITATGQRVTLRCSPRSGDLSVYWYQQSLDQGLQFLIQYYNGEERAKGNILERFSAQQFPDLHSELNLSSLELGDSALYFCASSVGGGYYNEQFFGPGTRLTVL.

V is TRBV12-3 or TRBV12-4 and J is TRBJ2-1; 9 nucleotides line up with TRBD1. CDR3 length: 12 residues. Losses at the gene ends were 4 bases for V and 16 bases for J; bases not matched to a gene: 8. CDR3 sequence (DNA): TGTGCCAGCAGTTCTACCGGGACAGGGCTTTTCTTC. Translated: CASSSTGTGLFF.

This clone was counted a single time. The rearrangement links TRBV18 to TRBJ2-3; 14 bases line up with TRBD2. Unmatched junction bases numbered 0, after V lost 0 bases and J lost 1 base. Germline V lookup: CDR1 KGHSH, CDR2 LQKENI. The CDR3 runs 17 residues. The CDR3, as DNA: TGTGCCAGCTCACCACCGGGACTAGCGGGGGGCACAGATACGCAGTATTTT. It yields the protein CASSPPGLAGGTDTQYF.

The V and J genes are TRBV29-1 and TRBJ1-2; 10 nucleotides align to TRBD1. This CDR3 is 14 amino acids long. After removal of 0 bases from V and 8 bases from J, the junction contained 6 bases not matched to a gene. Germline CDR1 and CDR2: SQVTM and ANQGSEA. CDR3 coding DNA: TGCAGCGTTGAAGATCGGGGACAGGGGTTGGGCTACACCTTC. It yields the protein CSVEDRGQGLGYTF. Filled out from reference TRBV29-1 and TRBJ1-2, the complete variable domain reads SAVISQKPSRDICQRGTSLTIQCQVDSQVTMMFWYRQQPGQSLTLIATANQGSEATYESGFVIDKFPISRPNLTFSTLTVSNMSPEDSSIYLCSVEDRGQGLGYTFGSGTRLTVV.

The chain links TRBV12-3 or TRBV12-4 to TRBJ1-2; D gene unclear. CDR3 length equals 13 residues. Trimming removed 7 bases from V and 4 bases from J, with 13 bases in between. CDR3 residues: CASTWEIGYGYTF. CDR3 coding DNA: TGTGCCAGCACCTGGGAGATCGGCTATGGCTACACCTTC.